This T cell receptor (beta chain) derives from a study of T cells in Graves' hyperthyroidism and ophthalmopathy. The CDR3 runs 15 residues. Trimming cost V 1 base and J 0 bases, with 9 bases left between them. The germline CDR1 and CDR2 sequences are SEHNR and FQNEAQ (reference sequence). Study-wide findings and caveats: The model identified upcoming ophthalmopathy a median approximately six months ahead of onset.

This clonotype was recorded at least ten times. The target antigen is unknown. The source material, RNA transcripts, was used to amplify TCR beta CDR3 regions. The HTBI set primed first-round TCR CDR3 RT-PCR. Via MiXCR, TCRdb re-called the multiplex PCR reads, giving one row per CDR3 protein. The repertoire holds about 350,000 distinct CDR3 sequences, with approximately 14% as singletons. Each patient was aged 18 to 65 and had newly diagnosed hyperthyroidism of under 2 months' duration. A patient was excluded if there was uncontrolled infection, other autoimmune disease, pregnancy or lactation. From 9 to 10 ml of fresh peripheral blood, PBMCs were isolated.

Source material: blood. The chain uses TRBV7-9 and TRBJ1-1; D gene uncertain. This receptor was taken from a young woman with Graves' hyperthyroidism. CDR3 region: CASSLGMALNTEAFF. The CDR3 DNA sequence: TGTGCCAGCAGCTTAGGGATGGCCCTGAACACTGAAGCTTTCTTT. Supplemented by reference TRBV7-9 and TRBJ1-1, the full variable domain reads DTGVSQNPRHKITKRGQNVTFRCDPISEHNRLYWYRQTLGQGPEFLTYFQNEAQLEKSRLLSDRFSAERPKGSFSTLEIQRTEQGDSAMYLCASSLGMALNTEAFFGQGTRLTVV.